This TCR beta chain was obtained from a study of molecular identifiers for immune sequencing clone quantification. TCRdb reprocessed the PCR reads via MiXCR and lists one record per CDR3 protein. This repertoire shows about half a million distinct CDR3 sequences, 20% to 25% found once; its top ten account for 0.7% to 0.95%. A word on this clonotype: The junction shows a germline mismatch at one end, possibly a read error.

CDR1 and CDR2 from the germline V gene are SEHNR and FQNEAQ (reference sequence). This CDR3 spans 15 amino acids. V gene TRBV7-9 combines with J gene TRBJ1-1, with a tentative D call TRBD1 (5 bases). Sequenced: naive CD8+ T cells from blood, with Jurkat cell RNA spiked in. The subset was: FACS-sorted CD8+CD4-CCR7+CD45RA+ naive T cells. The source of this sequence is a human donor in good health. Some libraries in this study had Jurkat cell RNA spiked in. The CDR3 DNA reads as TGTGCCAGCGTTGGACACCGAAACCAGAACACTGGAGCTTTCTTT. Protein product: CASVGHRNQNTGAFF.